A selection of T cell receptor beta chains follows, all from one sample in a study of neurological immune-mediated disorders. TCRdb re-analysed the 5' RACE reads in MiXCR, keeping a single row per CDR3 protein. The data contain about 50,000 distinct CDR3 sequences, about 9.3% of them seen just once; the ten biggest clones take up less than 6%. Sequenced input: PBMCs. The receptors derive from a man aged 65 to 79 with HTLV-1-associated myelopathy (HAM/TSP). Both conserved end residues are part of each CDR3. A D gene is named only where the DNA matches it firmly. Size is stated for part of the rows, as once, few or many counts, or as a class when the clone is expanded.

d_call: TRBD1
v_call: TRBV10-3
j_call: TRBJ1-2
clone_size: many
cdr3_aa: CAISDRGYGYTF
cdr3_nt: TGTGCCATCAGCGACAGGGGCTATGGCTACACCTTC

d_call: .
v_call: TRBV14
j_call: TRBJ1-1
clone_size: many
cdr3_aa: CASSQDQVRANTEAFF
cdr3_nt: TGTGCCAGCAGCCAAGATCAGGTCAGGGCGAACACTGAAGCTTTCTTT

d_call: .
v_call: TRBV4-3
j_call: TRBJ1-1
clone_size: few
cdr3_aa: CASSQSENTEAFF
cdr3_nt: TGCGCCAGCAGCCAATCGGAGAACACTGAAGCTTTCTTT

d_call: .
v_call: TRBV20-1
j_call: TRBJ2-3
clone_size: many
cdr3_aa: CSARGGNTQYF
cdr3_nt: TGCAGTGCTAGAGGGGGCAATACGCAGTATTTT

d_call: .
v_call: TRBV11-2
j_call: TRBJ2-1
clone_size: many
cdr3_aa: CASGGGVEQFF
cdr3_nt: TGTGCCAGCGGAGGTGGAGTTGAGCAGTTCTTC

d_call: .
v_call: TRBV13
j_call: TRBJ2-5
clone_size: many
cdr3_aa: CASSLQGGGQETQYF
cdr3_nt: TGTGCCAGCAGCTTACAAGGGGGAGGGCAAGAGACCCAGTACTTC

d_call: .
v_call: TRBV7-9
j_call: TRBJ2-7
clone_size: .
cdr3_aa: CANSKDMGRGEQYF
cdr3_nt: TGTGCCAACAGCAAAGACATGGGTCGCGGCGAGCAGTACTTC

d_call: .
v_call: TRBV12-3/TRBV12-4
j_call: TRBJ2-1
clone_size: many
cdr3_aa: CASSPGRLNEQFF
cdr3_nt: TGTGCCAGCAGTCCGGGAAGGTTGAATGAGCAGTTCTTC

d_call: TRBD2
v_call: TRBV7-2
j_call: TRBJ2-2
clone_size: many
cdr3_aa: CASKSRGSRTGELFF
cdr3_nt: TGTGCCAGCAAATCCCGCGGGAGTAGAACCGGGGAGCTGTTTTTT

d_call: .
v_call: TRBV4-3
j_call: TRBJ2-5
clone_size: .
cdr3_aa: CASSPIVYRETQYF
cdr3_nt: TGCGCCAGCAGCCCAATTGTGTACCGAGAGACCCAGTACTTC

d_call: .
v_call: TRBV20-1
j_call: TRBJ2-5
clone_size: .
cdr3_aa: CSARDTIQETQYF
cdr3_nt: TGCAGTGCTAGGGACACAATACAAGAGACCCAGTACTTC

d_call: TRBD2
v_call: TRBV20-1
j_call: TRBJ2-1
clone_size: many
cdr3_aa: CSASLIRAGAFSDNEQFF
cdr3_nt: TGCAGTGCTAGTCTCATTCGAGCGGGAGCTTTTAGTGACAATGAGCAGTTCTTC

d_call: .
v_call: TRBV6-5
j_call: TRBJ1-1
clone_size: many
cdr3_aa: CASSLDGRNTEAFF
cdr3_nt: TGTGCCAGCAGCCTAGACGGGCGAAACACTGAAGCTTTCTTT

d_call: .
v_call: TRBV14
j_call: TRBJ2-1
clone_size: .
cdr3_aa: CAISPPGLPFPNEQFF
cdr3_nt: TGTGCCATCAGCCCCCCGGGACTCCCTTTTCCCAATGAGCAGTTCTTC

d_call: .
v_call: TRBV2
j_call: TRBJ2-1
clone_size: .
cdr3_aa: CASRGVLNEQFF
cdr3_nt: TGTGCCAGCAGAGGGGTTCTCAATGAGCAGTTCTTC

d_call: .
v_call: TRBV4-1
j_call: TRBJ2-7
clone_size: many
cdr3_aa: CASSQDPRVVEQYF
cdr3_nt: TGCGCCAGCAGCCAAGATCCTAGGGTAGTCGAGCAGTACTTC

d_call: .
v_call: TRBV7-2
j_call: TRBJ2-3
clone_size: many
cdr3_aa: CASSSGPVTVGTDTQYF
cdr3_nt: TGTGCCAGCAGCTCCGGCCCTGTAACCGTCGGCACAGATACGCAGTATTTT

d_call: .
v_call: TRBV7-2
j_call: TRBJ2-7
clone_size: few
cdr3_aa: CASSLRWGSSYEQYF
cdr3_nt: TGTGCCAGCAGCTTACGTTGGGGCTCTTCCTACGAGCAGTACTTC

d_call: .
v_call: TRBV5-1
j_call: TRBJ2-2
clone_size: medium-sized
cdr3_aa: CASSLSGGSTGELFF
cdr3_nt: TGCGCCAGCAGCTTGTCCGGAGGGAGCACCGGGGAGCTGTTTTTT

d_call: TRBD2
v_call: TRBV4-1
j_call: TRBJ2-3
clone_size: many
cdr3_aa: CASRGSGTQYF
cdr3_nt: TGCGCCAGCCGCGGGAGCGGTACGCAGTATTTT

d_call: .
v_call: TRBV20-1
j_call: TRBJ2-7
clone_size: .
cdr3_aa: CSLRDSHYEQYF
cdr3_nt: TGCAGTTTACGTGACTCCCACTACGAGCAGTACTTC

d_call: .
v_call: TRBV28
j_call: TRBJ1-6
clone_size: many
cdr3_aa: CASSFRSVNSPLHF
cdr3_nt: TGTGCCAGCAGCTTTCGATCCGTCAATTCACCCCTCCACTTT